Presented here are 11 T cell receptor beta chains from one specimen sequenced in a study of cytomegalovirus exposure and HLA in healthy donors. Primers included in the PCR were 60 Vbeta and 13 Jbeta primers. Assay used: immunoSEQ multiplex PCR; TCRdb lists only in-frame clones, some missing. The table lists approximately 190,000 clones, roughly 80% of them singletons. Sample: PBMCs. These receptors originate from a man aged 40-49 years in good health and CMV-seropositive.

The chain couples TRBV27 to TRBJ1-2; D is unclear. With 9 bases removed from V and 4 bases from J, the gap between germline ends came to 18 bases. CDR1 MNHEY and CDR2 SMNVEV come from the germline V gene (reference sequence). The CDR3 totals 14 residues. This chain's CDR3 is CASALGGRGYGYTF. The CDR3 nucleotides read TGTGCCAGTGCCCTAGGCGGTCGGGGCTATGGCTACACCTTC.

The genes are TRBV29-1 and TRBJ2-7, with TRBD1 identical over 11 bases. CDR3 length equals 14 residues. The J segment lost 1 base and the V segment lost 6 bases, leaving 5 bases of the junction unmatched. Per germline, CDR1 SQVTM and CDR2 ANQGSEA. CDR3 sequence reads: CSVKGTGGSYEQYF. CDR3 coding DNA: TGCAGCGTGAAGGGGACAGGGGGTTCCTACGAGCAGTACTTC.

The V call is TRBV4-3, the J call TRBJ1-1; possibly TRBD1 for D (6 bases). Trimming stripped 3 bases from V and 0 bases from J, with 14 bases between. Germline CDR1 reads LGHNA; CDR2 reads YSLEER. This CDR3 has 16 amino acids. DNA of the CDR3: TGCGCCAGCAGCCAGGTCCCTGGACAGATGAACACTGAAGCTTTCTTT. Its translation is CASSQVPGQMNTEAFF.

DNA of the CDR3: TGTGCCAGCAGCGTAGCCGACGAGCAGTACTTC. Translated, it gives CASSVADEQYF. The chain is built from TRBV9 and TRBJ2-7, with unresolved D. The CDR3 contains 11 residues. The germline V and J ends were trimmed by 0 bases and 5 bases, with 3 bases remaining between them. Germline V gives CDR1 SGDLS, CDR2 YYNGEE.

The CDR3 is CASSSGPGQGAAQHF. The CDR3 DNA is TGTGCCAGCAGCTCCGGACCGGGACAGGGTGCCGCCCAGCATTTT. V is TRBV5-6 and J is TRBJ1-5; TRBD1 matches at 9 bases. CDR3 length: 15 residues. V lost 3 bases to trimming and J lost 11 bases; unmatched junction nucleotides: 12. In germline, CDR1 is SGHDT, CDR2 YYEEEE.

The genes are TRBV7-3 and TRBJ2-7, with D unresolved. This CDR3 has 13 residues. Per germline, CDR1 SGHTA and CDR2 FQGTGA. The germline V and J ends were trimmed by 5 bases and 0 bases, with 8 bases remaining between them. The CDR3 protein is CASSATSSYEQYF. In DNA form, the CDR3 reads TGTGCCAGCAGCGCCACGAGCTCCTACGAGCAGTACTTC.

For the CDR3, the DNA is TGCGCCAGCAGCTTTACGAGCACCTACGAGCAGTACTTC. It codes for CASSFTSTYEQYF. The chain recombines TRBV5-1 with TRBJ2-7, with D unresolved. Trimming shortened V by 2 bases and J by 2 bases, and 8 bases separated the two germline ends. CDR3 length: 13 amino acids. Germline V lookup: CDR1 SGHRS, CDR2 YFSETQ.

There are a few counts of this clone. The rearrangement joins TRBV14 to TRBJ1-2; D remains ambiguous. Germline assignment: CDR1 SGHDN and CDR2 FVKESK. Between the trimmed V and J ends, which lost 3 bases and 7 bases, there was a span of 15 bases. The CDR3 is 14 residues long. CDR3 bases: TGTGCCAGCAGCCACGAGGCCGAATTGGCTGGCTACACCTTC. Protein: CASSHEAELAGYTF.

This rearrangement joins TRBV5-6 to TRBJ1-1; 7 nucleotides align to TRBD1. This CDR3 comprises 15 residues. Germline values: CDR1 SGHDT, CDR2 YYEEEE. The junction had 8 bases not matched to a gene; V was cut back by 2 bases and J by 4 bases. The CDR3 region has the DNA TGTGCCAGCAGCTTCAACAGGGGTGTGGGCACTGAAGCTTTCTTT. Translating gives CASSFNRGVGTEAFF.

This rearrangement joins TRBV10-1 to TRBJ2-1, with TRBD1 matching 7 bases. CDR3 length: 14 amino acids. From germline, CDR1 is WNHNN and CDR2 SYGVQD (reference sequence). With V trimmed by 2 bases and J by 7 bases, 5 bases remained unmatched. This CDR3 reads CASSEAAGGNEQFF. Written as DNA, the CDR3 is TGCGCCAGCAGTGAGGCGGCAGGGGGTAATGAGCAGTTCTTC.

V gene TRBV28 combines with J gene TRBJ2-1; TRBD2 aligns across 9 bases. V dropped 1 base and J dropped 4; count of bases not matched to a gene: 5. The CDR3 extends over 16 amino acids. Germline CDR1 and CDR2: MDHEN and SYDVKM. CDR3 amino acids: CASSLSSGGPYNEQFF. CDR3 nucleotides: TGTGCCAGCAGTTTATCCAGCGGGGGGCCTTACAATGAGCAGTTCTTC. The full variable domain, in which reference TRBV28 and TRBJ2-1 provide the parts outside the CDR3, is DVKVTQSSRYLVKRTGEKVFLECVQDMDHENMFWYRQDPGLGLRLIYFSYDVKMKEKGDIPEGYSVSREKKERFSLILESASTNQTSMYLCASSLSSGGPYNEQFFGPGTRLTVL.